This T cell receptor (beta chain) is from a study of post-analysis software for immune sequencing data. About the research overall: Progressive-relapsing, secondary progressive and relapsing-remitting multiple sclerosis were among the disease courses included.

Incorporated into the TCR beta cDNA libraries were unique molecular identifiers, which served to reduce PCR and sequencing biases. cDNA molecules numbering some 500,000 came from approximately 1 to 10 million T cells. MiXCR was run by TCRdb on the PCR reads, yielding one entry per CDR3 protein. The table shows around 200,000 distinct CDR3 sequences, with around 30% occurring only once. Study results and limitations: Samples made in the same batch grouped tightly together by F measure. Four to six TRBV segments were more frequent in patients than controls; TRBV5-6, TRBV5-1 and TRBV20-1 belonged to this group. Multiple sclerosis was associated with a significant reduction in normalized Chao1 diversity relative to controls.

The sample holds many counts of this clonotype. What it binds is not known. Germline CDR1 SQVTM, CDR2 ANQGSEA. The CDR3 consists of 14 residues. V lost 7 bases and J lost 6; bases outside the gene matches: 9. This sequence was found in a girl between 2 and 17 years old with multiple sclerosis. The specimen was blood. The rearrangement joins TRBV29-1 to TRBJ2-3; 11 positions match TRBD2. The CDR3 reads CSARLAGLSDTQYF. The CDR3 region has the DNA TGCAGCGCAAGACTAGCGGGGCTTTCGGATACGCAGTATTTT.